This TCR beta chain came from a study of cytotoxic CD8 clonotypes in ibrutinib-treated CLL. For the study at large: Among responders, approximately 24 were partial and 2 complete; after median roughly 70 months, approximately 15 stayed remitted and approximately 12 progressed. The study, taken as a whole, reports: Relative to age-matched healthy donors, clonality at baseline was higher, and it tracked circulating CD8+ T-cell counts. Public clonotypes showed up rarely, and on treatment they shrank or held steady.

The V and J ends lost 8 bases and 3 bases respectively, with 9 bases between them. Germline V gene data show CDR1 as SNHLY and CDR2 as FYNNEI. The CDR3 length is 12 residues. Generated by immunoSEQ multiplex PCR, the TCRdb table keeps only in-frame clones and is missing some. There are 150,000 or so clones in the sample; roughly 80% occur only once, and around 2% lies in the top ten. This clone has only one observation. The antigen is unknown. Sequenced material: PBMCs, taken after 12 months of ibrutinib treatment. This receptor was taken from a human donor with chronic lymphocytic leukemia. This sequence joins TRBV2 and TRBJ2-3; D is ambiguous. CDR3 DNA: TGTGCCAGCCGCCCCCTAACAGATACGCAGTATTTT. Translated: CASRPLTDTQYF.